This T cell receptor beta chain was recorded in a study of T-cell memory formation after mild COVID-19. TCRdb ran MiXCR on the 5' RACE reads and lists one entry per CDR3 protein. The sample has over 350,000 distinct CDR3 sequences, 16% seen once. The germline CDR1 and CDR2 sequences are KGHSH and LQKENI. This CDR3 has 15 residues. V shed 3 bases and J 5 bases; nucleotides not matched to a gene: 5. This clonotype was seen a few times. J is TRBJ1-1 and V is TRBV18, with 11 bases aligning to TRBD1. Sequences were obtained from PBMCs or a T cell subset sorted from them (not recorded which). The receptor was derived from a man aged 18 to 29 who had mild COVID-19 (a few samples of this study predate the infection). Cell type and time point are not known. The chain's CDR3 is CASSPGQGEVTEAFF. The CDR3 nucleotides are TGTGCCAGCTCACCGGGACAGGGGGAGGTTACTGAAGCTTTCTTT.